The clone carrying this TCR beta chain was observed a single time. Its specificity is not known. In the PCR, 60 Vbeta and 13 Jbeta primers were used. Sequenced by immunoSEQ multiplex PCR; TCRdb stores in-frame clones only, minus some. Of about 82,000 clones in the sample, less than 85% were seen once. CDR3 length: 14 amino acids. Germline CDR1 and CDR2: SGHDT and YYEEEE. With 3 bases clipped from V and 7 bases from J, the junction kept 4 bases outside the gene matches. This sample is part of a study of cytomegalovirus exposure and HLA in healthy donors. Study-wide results and caveats: There were some V segments, including TRBV6-2 and TRBV6-3, excluded as indistinguishable. Available immune exposure information covered CMV serostatus only.

This chain joins TRBV5-6 and TRBJ1-4; 9 bases align to TRBD1. The sequenced material came from PBMCs. This receptor was identified in a human donor in good health. As DNA, the CDR3 is TGTGCCAGCAGCTGGGGGACAGGGAGTGAAAAACTGTTTTTT. It translates to CASSWGTGSEKLFF.